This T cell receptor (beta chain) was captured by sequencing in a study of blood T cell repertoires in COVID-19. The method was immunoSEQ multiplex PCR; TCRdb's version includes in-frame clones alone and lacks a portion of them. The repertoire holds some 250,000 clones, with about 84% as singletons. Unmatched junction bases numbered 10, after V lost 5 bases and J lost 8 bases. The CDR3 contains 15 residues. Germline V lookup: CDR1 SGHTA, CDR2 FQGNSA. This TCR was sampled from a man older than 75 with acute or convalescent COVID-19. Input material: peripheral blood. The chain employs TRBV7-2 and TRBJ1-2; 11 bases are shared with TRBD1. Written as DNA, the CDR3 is TGTGCCAGCAGCCAAGGGACAGGGGGACGACGAGGCTACACCTTC. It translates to CASSQGTGGRRGYTF.